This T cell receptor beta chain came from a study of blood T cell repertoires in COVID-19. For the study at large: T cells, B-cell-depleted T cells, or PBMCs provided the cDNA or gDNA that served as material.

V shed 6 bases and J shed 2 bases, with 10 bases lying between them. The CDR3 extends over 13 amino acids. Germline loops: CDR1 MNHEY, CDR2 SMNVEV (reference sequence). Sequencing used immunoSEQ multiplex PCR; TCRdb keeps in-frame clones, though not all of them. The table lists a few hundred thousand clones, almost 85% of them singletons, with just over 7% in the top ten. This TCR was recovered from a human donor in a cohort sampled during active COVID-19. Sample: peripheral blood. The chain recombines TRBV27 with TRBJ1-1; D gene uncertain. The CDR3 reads CASSMGGNTEAFF. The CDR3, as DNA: TGTGCCAGCAGCATGGGAGGAAACACTGAAGCTTTCTTT.